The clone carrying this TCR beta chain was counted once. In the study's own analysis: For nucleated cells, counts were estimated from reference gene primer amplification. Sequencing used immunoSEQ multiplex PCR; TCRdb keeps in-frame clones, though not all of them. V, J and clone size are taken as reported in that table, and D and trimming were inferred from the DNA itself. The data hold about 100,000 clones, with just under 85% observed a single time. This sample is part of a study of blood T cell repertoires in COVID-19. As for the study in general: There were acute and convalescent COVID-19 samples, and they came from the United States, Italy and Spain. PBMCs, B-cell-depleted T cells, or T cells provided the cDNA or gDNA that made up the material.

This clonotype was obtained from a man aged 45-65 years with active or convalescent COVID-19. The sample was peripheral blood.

The CDR3 coding sequence is TGTGCCACCAGTGATGCCGGGGCGGGATCATACAATGAGCAGTTCTTC. The encoded protein is CATSDAGAGSYNEQFF. The chain has TRBV24-1 and TRBJ2-1; the D gene is possibly TRBD2 (6 bases). V shed 3 bases and J shed 4 bases, with 15 bases lying between them. Per the germline V gene, CDR1 is KGHDR and CDR2 is SFDVKD. The CDR3 sequence is 16 residues long.